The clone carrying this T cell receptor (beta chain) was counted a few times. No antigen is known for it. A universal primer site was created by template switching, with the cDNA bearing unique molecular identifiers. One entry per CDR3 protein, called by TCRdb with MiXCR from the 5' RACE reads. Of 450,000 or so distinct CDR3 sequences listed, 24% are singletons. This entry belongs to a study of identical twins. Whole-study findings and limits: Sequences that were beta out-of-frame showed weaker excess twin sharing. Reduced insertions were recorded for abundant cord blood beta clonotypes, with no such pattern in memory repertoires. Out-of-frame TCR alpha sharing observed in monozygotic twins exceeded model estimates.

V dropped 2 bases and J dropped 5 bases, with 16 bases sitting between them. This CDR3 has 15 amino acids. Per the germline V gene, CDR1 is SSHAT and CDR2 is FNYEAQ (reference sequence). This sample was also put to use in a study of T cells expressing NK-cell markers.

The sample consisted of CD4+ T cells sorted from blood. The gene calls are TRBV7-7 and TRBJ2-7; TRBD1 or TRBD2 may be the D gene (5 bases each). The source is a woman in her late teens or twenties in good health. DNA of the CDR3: TGTGCCAGCAGCTTAATTTTGCAGGGACCACACGAGCAGTACTTC. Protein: CASSLILQGPHEQYF.